These 32 T cell receptor beta chains were sequenced from one sample in a study of control samples from healthy donors and cancer patients. This table comes from immunoSEQ multiplex PCR, and its TCRdb copy is limited to in-frame clones, with some not included. The sample includes about 410,000 clones, 80% to 95% of them seen just once. Sequencing used PBMCs. The receptors shown here come from a man aged 35-49 years with head and neck cancer.

The CDR3 sequence: CASSTIGTSGGAEQFF. In DNA, the CDR3 is TGTGCCAGCAGCACGATCGGGACTAGCGGGGGGGCGGAGCAGTTCTTC. J is TRBJ2-1 and V is TRBV13, with 16 bases fitting TRBD2. CDR3 length: 16 residues. Germline V gene data show CDR1 as PRHDT and CDR2 as FYEKMQ (reference sequence). With 5 bases clipped from V and 10 bases from J, the junction kept 8 bases outside the gene matches.

The chain joins TRBV7-2 to TRBJ2-5, with 8 positions matching TRBD2. The ends lost 2 bases at V and 4 bases at J; junction bases unmatched: 9. The CDR3 extends over 16 amino acids. Per the germline V gene, CDR1 is SGHTA and CDR2 is FQGNSA. The DNA of the CDR3 is TGTGCCAGCAGCTTAAGAGCGGGGGAGGCAGGAGAGACCCAGTACTTC. It is translated as CASSLRAGEAGETQYF.

The V gene is TRBV12-3 or TRBV12-4, the J gene TRBJ2-7; TRBD1 might be the D (5 bases). The CDR3 consists of 13 residues. V lost 6 bases to trimming and J lost 2 bases, with 11 bases between them. CDR3 amino acids: CASSPGYTYEQYF. The CDR3 region has the DNA TGTGCCAGCAGCCCAGGGTACACCTACGAGCAGTACTTC.

The V gene is TRBV28, the J gene TRBJ2-2; TRBD1 aligns across 8 bases. This CDR3 has 14 residues. V was pared by 2 bases and J by 6 bases, with 2 bases of the junction left unmatched. Germline V gene lookup returns CDR1 MDHEN and CDR2 SYDVKM. The CDR3 coding sequence is TGTGCCAGCAGTTTAAACAGGGGGGCCGGGGAGCTGTTTTTT. Translated: CASSLNRGAGELFF.

The chain links TRBV30 to TRBJ1-4, with unresolved D. The CDR3 sequence is 13 residues long. Deletions cut 3 bases from V and 8 bases from J, with 13 bases between. Germline assignment: CDR1 GTSNPN and CDR2 SVGIG (reference sequence). The CDR3 protein is CAWSLGLWEKLFF. CDR3 DNA: TGTGCCTGGAGCCTGGGCTTATGGGAAAAACTGTTTTTT.

This clone occurred a few times. The chain links TRBV19 to TRBJ2-3; 8 nucleotides line up with TRBD2. Germline V CDR1 and CDR2: LNHDA, SQIVND (reference sequence). Trimming removed 1 base from V and 5 bases from J; junction bases left unmatched: 17. There are 19 residues in the CDR3. CDR3 residues: CASSIGGLTSGPKVDTQYF. Written as DNA, the CDR3 is TGTGCCAGTAGTATAGGAGGGCTCACTAGCGGACCAAAAGTAGATACGCAGTATTTT.

V is TRBV4-2 and J is TRBJ2-7, with TRBD1 as a possible D gene (5 bases). V lost 1 base, J lost 5 bases, and 15 bases lay in between. Germline V lookup: CDR1 LGHNA, CDR2 YNFKEQ. The CDR3 is 15 amino acids. The CDR3 DNA sequence: TGTGCCAGCAGCCAAGGGGGCCCCCCCGCCCACGAGCAGTACTTC. Translated: CASSQGGPPAHEQYF.

The J gene is TRBJ2-7, the V gene TRBV7-2, with D uncertain. The ends were cut back, 7 bases at V and 1 base at J, with 8 bases in the middle. Germline V gene lookup returns CDR1 SGHTA and CDR2 FQGNSA. This CDR3 contains 12 residues. CDR3: CASMLGSYEQYF. DNA for the CDR3: TGTGCCAGCATGCTTGGGTCCTACGAGCAGTACTTC.

Written as DNA, the CDR3 is TGTGCCAGCAGTTTATTGTTCGCGACTTCTGGGGCCAACGTCCTGACTTTC. Its protein product is CASSLLFATSGANVLTF. The rearrangement uses TRBV27 and TRBJ2-6, with D hard to call. V gave up 1 base and J gave up 1 base, with 11 bases separating them. Germline assignment: CDR1 MNHEY and CDR2 SMNVEV (reference sequence). The CDR3 is made up of 17 amino acids.

The chain is built from TRBV27 and TRBJ2-7; D not certain. The V and J ends lost 2 bases and 5 bases respectively, with 4 bases between them. Germline CDR1 MNHEY, CDR2 SMNVEV (reference sequence). The CDR3 length is 11 residues. The CDR3 sequence: CASSLGDEQYF. The DNA for the CDR3 is TGTGCCAGCAGTTTAGGGGACGAGCAGTACTTC.

The chain couples TRBV4-3 to TRBJ2-7, with 9 bases aligning to TRBD1. The germline gives CDR1 LGHNA, CDR2 YSLEER. V trimming: 5 bases; J trimming: 4 bases; junction bases outside the gene matches: 12. The CDR3 is 16 residues long. CDR3 nucleotide sequence: TGCGCCAGCAGCAAAGGTCCAAAGACAGGGGGGTACGAGCAGTACTTC. Its translation is CASSKGPKTGGYEQYF.

The V gene is TRBV28, the J gene TRBJ1-3; 7 nucleotides align to TRBD1. Trimming cost V 5 bases and J 0 bases; bases outside gene matches: 7. This CDR3 has 16 amino acids. CDR1 is MDHEN, CDR2 SYDVKM, per germline. The CDR3 nucleotides read TGTGCCAGCAGTCCCGGGACAGCTCACTCTGGAAACACCATATATTTT. Its translation is CASSPGTAHSGNTIYF.

The chain joins TRBV7-9 to TRBJ2-7; TRBD2 matches at 10 bases. Losses at the gene ends were 5 bases for V and 6 bases for J; bases not matched to a gene: 7. The CDR3 sequence is 14 residues long. Germline V lookup: CDR1 SEHNR, CDR2 FQNEAQ (reference sequence). CDR3 residues: CASSLSGGPVEQYF. In DNA form, the CDR3 reads TGTGCCAGCAGCCTTAGCGGGGGGCCCGTCGAGCAGTACTTC.

V usage is TRBV6-5 and J usage is TRBJ1-6, with unresolved D. Germline V gives CDR1 MNHEY, CDR2 SVGAGI. The CDR3 runs to 15 residues. V lost 0 bases and J 9 bases, leaving 12 bases between the germline ends. CDR3 loop: CASSYSKRRSSPLHF. CDR3 nucleotide sequence: TGTGCCAGCAGTTACTCGAAGAGGAGGAGTTCACCCCTCCACTTT.

The rearrangement links TRBV3-1 (or the pseudogene TRBV3-2) to TRBJ2-1; D ambiguous. This CDR3 spans 16 amino acids. V shed 1 base and J shed 3 bases, with 13 bases lying between them. CDR1 and CDR2 (germline): LGHDT, YNNKEL (reference sequence). The CDR3 nucleotides read TGTGCCAGCAGCCAAGTTCCTAGTCGCCTCTACAATGAGCAGTTCTTC. Its protein product is CASSQVPSRLYNEQFF.

The sample holds a few counts of this clone. This chain connects TRBV5-1 to TRBJ2-1; D ambiguous. CDR3 length: 14 amino acids. Trimming stripped 0 bases from V and 5 bases from J, with 9 bases between. Germline CDR1 and CDR2: SGHRS and YFSETQ. CDR3 in DNA: TGCGCCAGCAGCTTGGACTACCCAGACAATGAGCAGTTCTTC. Residues: CASSLDYPDNEQFF.

V usage is TRBV28 and J usage is TRBJ2-1, with a weak D call TRBD2 (7 bases). From germline, CDR1 is MDHEN and CDR2 SYDVKM. V lost 3 bases and J lost 5, with 14 bases in between. The CDR3 runs 15 residues. The CDR3 DNA reads as TGTGCCAGCAGTTTGGGGGGGCCCATAAACAATGAGCAGTTCTTC. It codes for CASSLGGPINNEQFF.

This chain uses TRBV16 with TRBJ2-5; 9 nucleotides line up with TRBD1. The CDR3 has 16 residues. Looked up from germline, CDR1 is KGHSY and CDR2 is FQNENV. V lost 2 bases, J lost 5 bases, and 9 bases stayed unmatched. As DNA, the CDR3 is TGTGCCAGCAGCCAACCCGGGACAGGGAAAATGGAGACCCAGTACTTC. Encoded protein: CASSQPGTGKMETQYF.

This clone was picked up a small number of times. This chain connects TRBV6-5 to TRBJ2-5, with D unclear. The CDR3 covers 15 residues. V lost 2 bases and J lost 7, with 17 bases in between. CDR1 and CDR2 (germline): MNHEY, SVGAGI. This CDR3 reads CASSYPDPAPGTQYF. The CDR3 DNA sequence: TGTGCCAGCAGTTACCCCGATCCGGCCCCGGGGACCCAGTACTTC.

V is TRBV7-9 and J is TRBJ2-1; D uncertain. The V gene's germline CDR1 is SEHNR and CDR2 FQNEAQ (reference sequence). The CDR3 loop spans 15 amino acids. Trimming removed 5 bases from V and 0 bases from J, with 11 bases in between. The CDR3 DNA is TGTGCCAGCAGCCGAAGCTCAATCTCCTACAATGAGCAGTTCTTC. This codes for CASSRSSISYNEQFF.

V is TRBV28 and J is TRBJ2-5; 11 bases match TRBD2. The germline CDR1 and CDR2 sequences are MDHEN and SYDVKM. The CDR3 has 17 amino acids. Unmatched junction bases numbered 14, after V lost 6 bases and J lost 5 bases. The CDR3 here is CASSPKITSGRRETQYF. CDR3 bases: TGTGCCAGCAGCCCCAAAATTACTAGCGGGAGACGGGAGACCCAGTACTTC. Full variable domain (missing parts from reference TRBV28 and TRBJ2-5): DVKVTQSSRYLVKRTGEKVFLECVQDMDHENMFWYRQDPGLGLRLIYFSYDVKMKEKGDIPEGYSVSREKKERFSLILESASTNQTSMYLCASSPKITSGRRETQYFGPGTRLLVL.

The CDR3, as DNA: TGTGCCAGTAGTATAGTGGGGACACGGAGTATCTATGGCTACACCTTC. The encoded protein is CASSIVGTRSIYGYTF. The chain joins TRBV19 to TRBJ1-2; weak D call: TRBD1 (6 bases). The V gene's germline CDR1 is LNHDA and CDR2 SQIVND (reference sequence). V was trimmed by 1 base and J by 4 bases, leaving 16 bases between them. This CDR3 spans 16 amino acids.

The genes are TRBV10-3 and TRBJ2-1; 15 bases line up with TRBD2. CDR3 length equals 13 residues. Germline lookup yields CDR1 ENHRY and CDR2 SYGVKD. The trim removed 10 bases at V and 13 bases at J, leaving 8 bases unmatched. CDR3 in DNA: TGTGCCAGTCTGGGACTAGCGGGAGGTGGTCAGTTCTTC. Translating gives CASLGLAGGGQFF.

For this clone: Within the sample, other DNA sequences also encode this same CDR3. The chain couples TRBV7-2 to TRBJ1-2, with a weak D call TRBD1 (5 bases). From germline, CDR1 is SGHTA and CDR2 FQGNSA. V gave up 5 bases and J gave up 0 bases, with 7 bases separating them. The CDR3 is 13 amino acids. In nucleotides, the CDR3 is TGTGCCAGCAGCCCGGACACTAACTATGGCTACACCTTC. This encodes CASSPDTNYGYTF.

The chain is built from TRBV5-1 and TRBJ2-5, with a weak D call TRBD1 (7 bases). Germline-derived CDR1 and CDR2 are SGHRS and YFSETQ. This CDR3 has 16 residues. Trimming left V 5 bases short and J 2 bases short, with 19 bases between. In DNA form, the CDR3 reads TGCGCCAGCAGGCGGGATTACAGGGGTCAGCAAGAGACCCAGTACTTC. Its translation: CASRRDYRGQQETQYF.

The chain joins TRBV3-1 (or the pseudogene TRBV3-2) to TRBJ2-4, with D unclear. The CDR3 spans 16 residues. V was clipped by 4 bases and J by 0 bases, with 13 bases between them. CDR1 and CDR2 from the germline V gene are LGHDT and YNNKEL (reference sequence). The CDR3: CASSPFNSLAKNIQYF. CDR3 sequence (DNA): TGTGCCAGCAGCCCATTCAACAGCTTAGCCAAAAACATTCAGTACTTC.

This chain links TRBV7-2 with TRBJ2-7; D unresolved. Between the trimmed V and J ends, which lost 5 bases and 3 bases, there was a span of 5 bases. CDR3 length: 11 amino acids. Germline assignment: CDR1 SGHTA and CDR2 FQGNSA. The CDR3 loop reads CASSQIYEQYF. The CDR3 nucleotides read TGTGCCAGCAGCCAGATCTACGAGCAGTACTTC. Supplemented by reference TRBV7-2 and TRBJ2-7, the full variable domain reads GAGVSQSPSNKVTEKGKDVELRCDPISGHTALYWYRQSLGQGLEFLIYFQGNSAPDKSGLPSDRFSAERTGGSVSTLTIQRTQQEDSAVYLCASSQIYEQYFGPGTRLTVT.

The rearrangement links TRBV5-1 to TRBJ2-5; TRBD2 matches 7 bases. The CDR3 extends over 14 amino acids. CDR1 is SGHRS and CDR2 is YFSETQ in the germline V gene. V lost 2 bases, J lost 1 base, and 2 bases stayed unmatched. The CDR3: CASSLIAGQETQYF. Written as DNA, the CDR3 is TGCGCCAGCAGCTTAATAGCGGGCCAAGAGACCCAGTACTTC.

Only a few counts were recorded for this clone. V is TRBV12-3 or TRBV12-4 and J is TRBJ1-6, with D hard to call. Trimming stripped 6 bases from V and 8 bases from J, with 11 bases between. The CDR3 is made up of 13 amino acids. Written as DNA, the CDR3 is TGTGCCAGCAGACCCGGGAGGGATTCACCCCTCCACTTT. Encoded protein: CASRPGRDSPLHF.

V gene TRBV5-1 combines with J gene TRBJ2-1, with 11 bases that match TRBD1. Germline V gene sequence: CDR1 SGHRS, CDR2 YFSETQ. Germline trimming cut 4 bases from V and 4 bases from J; bases unmatched to any gene: 7. The CDR3 has 16 amino acids. The CDR3 bases are TGCGCCAGCAGCCCAGGACAGGGGGCCGGTTACAATGAGCAGTTCTTC. As protein: CASSPGQGAGYNEQFF.

The gene calls are TRBV20-1 and TRBJ1-1; D unresolved. The CDR3 extends over 8 amino acids. Trimming stripped 7 bases from V and 6 bases from J, with 3 bases between. Germline loops: CDR1 DFQATT, CDR2 SNEGSKA (reference sequence). This CDR3 is CSVPEAFF. CDR3 DNA sequence: TGCAGTGTTCCTGAAGCTTTCTTT.

This chain joins TRBV11-3 and TRBJ2-7; the D gene is possibly TRBD2 (5 bases). Between the trimmed V and J ends, which lost 0 bases and 2 bases, there was a span of 20 bases. The V gene's germline CDR1 is SGHNT and CDR2 YENEEA. This CDR3 region has 18 residues. CDR3 protein: CASSLDGRSGHVTYEQYF. Here the CDR3 DNA reads TGTGCCAGCAGCTTAGATGGGCGAAGCGGTCACGTTACCTACGAGCAGTACTTC.